The TCR beta chain under discussion was sequenced for a study of metastatic and nonmetastatic thyroid tumors. Study details: Peripheral blood and tumor or nodule samples from malignant and benign thyroid patients were compared.

All patients reached thyroid surgery having received no treatment beforehand. With MiXCR, TCRdb reprocessed the PCR reads. The sample holds fewer than 13,000 clones, roughly a quarter seen once. Germline V CDR1 and CDR2: MDHEN, SYDVKM. This CDR3 is built from 16 residues. The V and J ends lost 4 bases and 9 bases, in that order; junction bases with no gene match: 11. This clone has a handful of counts. The sequenced sample consisted of tumor tissue. The receptor comes from a female donor with papillary thyroid cancer or a benign thyroid nodule (not recorded which). Some clones in this sample may be carry-over from other donors' samples. This chain joins TRBV28 and TRBJ2-1, with 11 bases aligning to TRBD2. CDR3 region: CASSSLAGGPSREQFF. CDR3 DNA sequence: TGTGCCAGCAGTTCATTAGCGGGAGGGCCAAGCCGTGAGCAGTTCTTC.